These T cell receptor beta chains were read from a single sample in a study of CD8 T cells in Susac syndrome. TCRdb redid the calling of the immunoSEQ multiplex PCR reads with MiXCR, one entry per CDR3 protein. The table has under 150,000 distinct CDR3 sequences, 90% to 95% seen once. The sample was CD4+ T cells from PBMCs. The origin of the receptors is a human donor with multiple sclerosis. CDR3s include the opening cysteine and the closing phenylalanine or tryptophan. The order of the fields is J gene, D gene, V gene, CDR3 DNA, CDR3 protein. The D gene is left open where the match is weak.

J gene: TRBJ2-2
D gene: TRBD1
V gene: TRBV12-3/TRBV12-4
CDR3 DNA: TGTGCCAGCATCATGTCCCCGGGACAGACCACCGGGGAGCTGTTTTTT
CDR3 protein: CASIMSPGQTTGELFF

J gene: TRBJ2-2
D gene: -
V gene: TRBV7-9
CDR3 DNA: TGTGCCAGCAGTTCTACAGGGTGGTCGAACACCGGGGAGCTGTTTTTT
CDR3 protein: CASSSTGWSNTGELFF

J gene: TRBJ2-5
D gene: TRBD2
V gene: TRBV4-2
CDR3 DNA: TGTGCCAGCAGCCAAGGTCCCCCCGGGACTAGCGGACAAGAGACCCAGTACTTC
CDR3 protein: CASSQGPPGTSGQETQYF

J gene: TRBJ2-3
D gene: -
V gene: TRBV7-2
CDR3 DNA: TGTGCCAGCAGCTTAGACGAGGATACGCAGTATTTT
CDR3 protein: CASSLDEDTQYF

J gene: TRBJ1-1
D gene: -
V gene: TRBV7-2
CDR3 DNA: TGTGCCAGCAGCTTTCGGACCGGGGGGGCTGAAGCTTTCTTT
CDR3 protein: CASSFRTGGAEAFF

J gene: TRBJ2-3
D gene: TRBD2
V gene: TRBV6-1
CDR3 DNA: TGTGCCAGCAGCGCCGGGACTAGCGGGAGATGGGGATATACGCAGTATTTT
CDR3 protein: CASSAGTSGRWGYTQYF

J gene: TRBJ2-7
D gene: -
V gene: TRBV3-1
CDR3 DNA: TGTGCCAGCAGCCTCCGGGACGTGACCTACGAGCAGTACTTC
CDR3 protein: CASSLRDVTYEQYF

J gene: TRBJ1-5
D gene: -
V gene: TRBV30
CDR3 DNA: TGTGCCTGGAGTCTTAGCAATCAGCCCCAGCATTTT
CDR3 protein: CAWSLSNQPQHF

J gene: TRBJ1-5
D gene: -
V gene: TRBV6-2/TRBV6-3
CDR3 DNA: TGTGCCAGCAGTTCTAATAGCAATCAGCCCCAGCATTTT
CDR3 protein: CASSSNSNQPQHF

J gene: TRBJ2-1
D gene: TRBD1
V gene: TRBV29-1
CDR3 DNA: TGCAGCGTTGATAAGTCCGGGACAGAAGAAGAGCAGTTCTTC
CDR3 protein: CSVDKSGTEEEQFF

J gene: TRBJ2-7
D gene: TRBD1
V gene: TRBV11-2
CDR3 DNA: TGTGCCAGCAGCTTCGGGACAGGGTCGGGGGAGCAGTACTTC
CDR3 protein: CASSFGTGSGEQYF